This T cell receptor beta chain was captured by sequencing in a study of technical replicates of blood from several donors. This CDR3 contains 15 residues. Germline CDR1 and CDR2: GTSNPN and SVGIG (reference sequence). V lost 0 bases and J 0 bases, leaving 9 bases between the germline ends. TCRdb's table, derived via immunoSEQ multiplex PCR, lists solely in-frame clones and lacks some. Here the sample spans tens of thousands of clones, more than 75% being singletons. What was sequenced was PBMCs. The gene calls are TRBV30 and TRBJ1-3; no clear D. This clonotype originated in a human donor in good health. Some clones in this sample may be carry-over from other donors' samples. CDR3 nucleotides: TGTGCCTGGAGTGTACGGTCCTACTCTGGAAACACCATATATTTT. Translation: CAWSVRSYSGNTIYF.